Sequencing of this T cell receptor beta chain was carried out in a study of blood T cells in healthy people across ages (dated by TCRdb to the mid-2010s). Broadly, across the study: In model experiments, roughly one uniquely barcoded TCR beta cDNA molecule per two T cells was captured by template switching. The donors were divided into four age groups: young (average around 16 years), middle-aged (about 40), aged (roughly 66) and long-lived (about 84). For two donors (one aged 18 to 30 and one aged 80 or older), the study analyzed two additional independent replicas of 1 million unique cDNA reads from the same blood draw. To track age-related changes in TCR beta repertoire diversity, the study relied on deep sequencing normalized with unique cDNA molecular identifiers. To avoid experimental bias, donors of different ages were randomly spread across the sequencing lanes.

Paper-wide results and their limitations: Observed TCR beta diversity per million T cells fell roughly linearly with age, and a significant reduction was already apparent by age approximately 41. Conclusive comparison of naive and antigen-experienced compartments was prevented by the profiling of bulk unsorted PBMCs. Estimates of total diversity from one million sequenced T cells were regarded as lower bounds and underestimates. The long-lived group showed more naive CD4+ T cells, fewer expanded clones and increased TCR diversity than the aged group, suggesting age selection. The CMV infection status of donors was not known, potentially confounding age-related changes in expanded clonotypes. There was a strong correlation between observed TCR beta diversity and the percentage of naive T cells measured by flow cytometry.

Measured from the cysteine to the phenylalanine, the CDR3 is 15 residues long. The entry retains the CDR3 DNA only, 45 bases that are in frame from base 1. V is clipped by 5 bases and J by 1 base, and the sequence between their germline boundaries is 13 bases long. Based on the germline V gene, the CDR1 and CDR2 sequences are SGHVS and FQNEAQ. Libraries were built with 5' RACE. TCRdb shows the sequencer as Illumina HiSeq 2500. The second PCR ran for roughly 7 to 12 cycles and used a J-beta primer mix along with a sample-barcoded 5' primer. A unique molecular identifier was introduced onto each TCR beta cDNA molecule by a template-switch 5' adaptor carrying 12 random nucleotides. Each sample yielded at least 3 million CDR3-containing paired-end reads. The Mint cDNA synthesis kit, primed by a TRBC-specific oligonucleotide, was used to synthesize first-strand cDNA from all RNA. After uracil-DNA glycosylase treatment, a first 18-cycle PCR used universal primers M1SS and BC2_uni_R on all cDNA. The original methods were these. Each sample was normalized by randomly selecting 1 million high-quality reads, each carrying a distinct molecular identifier. Instead of being binned into consensus sequences, reads with shared molecular identifiers were discarded. MiTCR, with a Q25 quality threshold and the strictest error-elimination algorithm, was used for CDR3 identification, clonotype clustering and error correction. Lower-bound total TCR beta diversity was estimated with a nonparametric unseen species model using Euler transformation. TCRdb reworked the public reads: Q25 trimming with fastp, MiXCR clone assembly, productive beta chains retained. When rows share a CDR3 protein, they turn into one entry using the most common DNA and genes. TCRdb assigned the V and J calls; the authors' analysis was not used. This sample comprises 1.5 million to 2 million distinct CDR3 sequences, approximately 32% of them detected only once. 11% of the sample rests with the top ten.

About this clonotype itself: This clone's antigen is unknown. Base qualities are missing; no much larger clone stands one base away.

The roughly 39 donors, aged roughly 6 to 95 years, were systemically healthy Caucasian individuals from Russia. Each donor gave approximately 9.3 milliliters of peripheral blood, collected into EDTA-treated Vacutainer tubes. Ficoll-Paque density-gradient centrifugation was used to isolate PBMCs, with at least 7 million per sample. Total RNA, at least 6 micrograms per sample, was extracted from PBMCs with Trizol reagent. The percentages of naive CD45RAhigh/CD27high T cells were determined by flow cytometry on a PBMC aliquot from every donor. The sequence links TRBV7-8 to TRBJ2-3, with the D gene not clear enough to name. The sequenced material came from blood. The origin of this receptor is a woman aged 25 to 39 in good health. The DNA reads as follows: TGTGCCAGCAGCAATGGGGTCTCCCGCACAGATACGCAGTATTTT. The translation is CASSNGVSRTDTQYF.